These 24 T cell receptor beta chains were all obtained from the same sample, sequenced in a study of blood T cells in healthy people across ages (dated by TCRdb to the mid-2010s). Libraries came from 5' RACE. Sequenced on an Illumina HiSeq 2500. A second PCR of about 7 to 12 cycles was run with a J-beta primer mix and a sample-barcoded 5' primer. TCRdb reworked the public reads: Q25 trimming with fastp, MiXCR clone assembly, productive beta chains retained. CDR3 protein sequences are deduplicated, and each keeps its most common genes and DNA. Across this sample there are roughly 680,000 distinct CDR3 sequences, with 20% to 25% seen only once. The top ten clones comprise roughly 3.7% of the sample. The sample comprised blood. The receptor set was obtained from a man between 65 and 85 years old in good health.

The table lists this clonotype with a few counts. The chain combines TRBV10-3 with TRBJ2-7, with 8 nucleotides matching TRBD1. V lost 4 bases to trimming and J lost 0 bases; unmatched junction nucleotides: 8. The CDR3 has 16 amino acids. Germline V lookup: CDR1 ENHRY, CDR2 SYGVKD. CDR3 in amino acids: CAISVRSGTGSYEQYF. Written as DNA, the CDR3 is TGTGCCATCAGTGTCCGGTCCGGGACAGGCTCCTACGAGCAGTACTTC.

This clonotype was counted between two and nine times. The chain employs TRBV7-2 and TRBJ2-7; D may be TRBD1 (6 bases). V was shortened by 5 bases and J by 9 bases, with 17 bases between the two germline ends. The CDR3 loop spans 13 amino acids. CDR1 and CDR2 (germline): SGHTA, FQGNSA. Written as DNA, the CDR3 is TGTGCCAGCAGCGGAAAGGTACAGGGCCGGCAGTACTTC. Protein: CASSGKVQGRQYF. Full variable domain (outside the CDR3, taken from reference TRBV7-2 and TRBJ2-7): GAGVSQSPSNKVTEKGKDVELRCDPISGHTALYWYRQSLGQGLEFLIYFQGNSAPDKSGLPSDRFSAERTGGSVSTLTIQRTQQEDSAVYLCASSGKVQGRQYFGPGTRLTVT.

V gene TRBV7-6 combines with J gene TRBJ2-2; D remains ambiguous. The ends were cut back, 3 bases at V and 0 bases at J, with 8 bases in the middle. CDR1 is SGHVS and CDR2 is FNYEAQ in the germline V gene. This CDR3 contains 15 residues. In nucleotides, the CDR3 is TGTGCCAGCAGCTTGCAACAAGCGAACACCGGGGAGCTGTTTTTT. This translates into CASSLQQANTGELFF.

The sample holds a few counts of this clonotype. The rearrangement links TRBV12-3 or TRBV12-4 to TRBJ2-5; TRBD1 aligns across 9 bases. Matching the DNA end better, TRBJ2-7 makes the J call doubtful. The CDR3 is made up of 16 amino acids. The DNA for the CDR3 is TGTGCCAGCAGCAGGAGCCCCGGGACAGGGTTTCACGAGCAGTACTTC. This gives the protein CASSRSPGTGFHEQYF.

The V call is TRBV29-1, the J call TRBJ2-5; D is unresolved. CDR1 SQVTM and CDR2 ANQGSEA come from the germline V gene. This CDR3 is 12 amino acids long. Trimming removed 4 bases at V and 4 bases at J, with 10 bases between. CDR3 sequence (DNA): TGCAGCGTTGCTATGCTTTCAGAGACCCAGTACTTC. Its translation is CSVAMLSETQYF. Full variable domain (missing parts from reference TRBV29-1 and TRBJ2-5): SAVISQKPSRDICQRGTSLTIQCQVDSQVTMMFWYRQQPGQSLTLIATANQGSEATYESGFVIDKFPISRPNLTFSTLTVSNMSPEDSSIYLCSVAMLSETQYFGPGTRLLVL.

The rearrangement joins TRBV29-1 to TRBJ2-1, with 14 bases matching TRBD2. This CDR3 is 18 amino acids long. Per germline, CDR1 SQVTM and CDR2 ANQGSEA. Unmatched junction bases numbered 14, after V lost 1 base and J lost 9 bases. CDR3 DNA sequence: TGCAGCGTTGAAGGGGGACAGGGGACTAGCGGGAGCCAGGTTGAGCAGTTCTTC. Protein: CSVEGGQGTSGSQVEQFF.

This clonotype came up a few times. V usage is TRBV20-1 and J usage is TRBJ2-1; D remains ambiguous. Trimming stripped 1 base from V and 7 bases from J, with 8 bases between. The germline V gene has CDR1 DFQATT and CDR2 SNEGSKA (reference sequence). The CDR3 covers 12 residues. The CDR3 DNA is TGCAGTGCTAGAGGCCGGTGGAATGAGCAGTTCTTC. This encodes CSARGRWNEQFF.

This clonotype was counted only a few times. The rearrangement joins TRBV27 to TRBJ2-7, with 8 nucleotides matching TRBD1. The junction had 4 bases not matched to a gene; V was cut back by 0 bases and J by 0 bases. CDR3 length equals 16 residues. CDR1 is MNHEY, CDR2 SMNVEV, per germline (reference sequence). The CDR3 bases are TGTGCCAGCAGTTTATCTGGACAGGGTGACTCCTACGAGCAGTACTTC. It encodes CASSLSGQGDSYEQYF.

Only a few counts were recorded for this clonotype. One end of the junction varies from germline; a read error may be responsible. This chain joins TRBV5-4 and TRBJ2-5, with 9 bases matching TRBD1. The CDR3 runs to 16 residues. The germline V gene encodes CDR1 SGHNT and CDR2 YYREEE (reference sequence). For the CDR3, the DNA is TGTGCCAGCAGCGCTAATCCGGGACAGGGAGGAGAGACCCAGTGCTTC. This sequence encodes CASSANPGQGGETQCF.

This chain connects TRBV3-1 to TRBJ1-1, with 10 positions matching TRBD1. From germline, CDR1 is LGHDT and CDR2 YNNKEL (reference sequence). The V segment lost 4 bases and the J segment 3 bases; nucleotides outside the gene matches: 5. CDR3 size: 15 residues. The CDR3 nucleotides read TGTGCCAGCAGCCGAGCGACAGGGGGCTACACTGAAGCTTTCTTT. Its protein is CASSRATGGYTEAFF.

This clonotype showed up many times. This chain connects TRBV6-5 to TRBJ2-7; 13 bases map to TRBD2. The CDR3 has 15 residues. Germline V lookup: CDR1 MNHEY, CDR2 SVGAGI. V shed 0 bases and J 7 bases; nucleotides not matched to a gene: 3. CDR3 sequence reads: CASSYSGLAGEEQYF. CDR3 sequence (DNA): TGTGCCAGCAGTTACTCTGGACTAGCGGGAGAGGAGCAGTACTTC.

The rearrangement links TRBV15 to TRBJ2-5; 7 bases align to TRBD1. The CDR3 is 13 residues long. Germline trimming cut 5 bases from V and 4 bases from J; bases unmatched to any gene: 4. Germline loops: CDR1 LNHNV, CDR2 YYDKDF (reference sequence). CDR3 nucleotide sequence: TGTGCCACCAGCGGGGACAGAGGAGAGACCCAGTACTTC. Amino acids: CATSGDRGETQYF.

The chain links TRBV6-5 to TRBJ2-3; D unresolved. The germline V and J ends were trimmed by 0 bases and 2 bases, with 12 bases remaining between them. From germline, CDR1 is MNHEY and CDR2 SVGAGI. The CDR3 spans 16 residues. CDR3 sequence reads: CASSYSRMEITDTQYF. CDR3 DNA sequence: TGTGCCAGCAGTTACTCGAGAATGGAGATCACAGATACGCAGTATTTT.

This clonotype turned up a few times. The chain uses TRBV20-1 and TRBJ2-7; 7 bases line up with TRBD1. The germline gives CDR1 DFQATT, CDR2 SNEGSKA (reference sequence). V lost 0 bases and J lost 3; bases outside the gene matches: 5. The CDR3 contains 14 residues. CDR3 amino acids: CSARDKDRVYEQYF. The CDR3 DNA sequence: TGCAGTGCTAGAGATAAAGACAGGGTCTACGAGCAGTACTTC.

This clonotype was seen ten or more times. The J gene is TRBJ2-7, the V gene TRBV9; TRBD2 matches at 11 bases. The CDR3 loop spans 15 amino acids. Unmatched junction bases numbered 4, after V lost 3 bases and J lost 2 bases. Germline lookup yields CDR1 SGDLS and CDR2 YYNGEE. Written as DNA, the CDR3 is TGTGCCAGCAGCGCCCGACTAGCGGGGCCCTACGAGCAGTACTTC. Amino acids: CASSARLAGPYEQYF.

This sequence joins TRBV20-1 and TRBJ1-3; the match to TRBD1 covers 9 bases. The CDR3 runs to 14 residues. Germline values: CDR1 DFQATT, CDR2 SNEGSKA (reference sequence). Germline trimming cut 0 bases from V and 5 bases from J; bases unmatched to any gene: 2. The CDR3: CSAREGQGRNTIYF. In nucleotides, the CDR3 is TGCAGTGCTAGAGAGGGACAGGGTAGAAACACCATATATTTT.

Worth noting for this clonotype: Given a much more abundant clone one base away, this may be a read error. The genes are TRBV2 and TRBJ2-7, with TRBD1 matching over 8 bases. From germline, CDR1 is SNHLY and CDR2 FYNNEI. CDR3 size: 13 residues. CDR3 nucleotide sequence: TGTGTCAGCAGATCGGACAGGGTCGACGAGCAGTACTTC. This translates into CVSRSDRVDEQYF.

This clonotype was found many times. The chain recombines TRBV7-9 with TRBJ2-3; 13 nucleotides match TRBD2. The length of the CDR3 is 16 residues. CDR1 is SEHNR and CDR2 is FQNEAQ in the germline V gene (reference sequence). V lost 5 bases to trimming and J lost 6 bases; unmatched junction nucleotides: 8. CDR3 DNA: TGTGCCAGCAGCCTATGGACTAGCGGGAGAGGGGATACGCAGTATTTT. Its translation: CASSLWTSGRGDTQYF.

This rearrangement joins TRBV5-5 to TRBJ2-7, with D tentatively TRBD1 (5 bases). Between the trimmed V and J ends, which lost 1 base and 3 bases, there was a span of 11 bases. The length of the CDR3 is 14 residues. CDR1 is SGHKS and CDR2 is YYEKEE in the germline V gene (reference sequence). This CDR3 reads CASSLRARDYEQYF. The CDR3 nucleotides read TGTGCCAGCAGCTTGCGGGCCAGGGACTACGAGCAGTACTTC.

This clonotype was observed a handful of times. J is TRBJ1-2 and V is TRBV18; 10 positions match TRBD1. From germline, CDR1 is KGHSH and CDR2 LQKENI. The junction had 2 bases not matched to a gene; V was cut back by 3 bases and J by 1 base. The CDR3 contains 15 residues. This CDR3 is CASSPGTGDNYGYTF. The CDR3 region has the DNA TGTGCCAGCTCACCTGGGACAGGGGATAACTATGGCTACACCTTC.

CDR3 DNA sequence: TGCAGTGCTACGCGGACTAGCGGGGTAACAGATACGCAGTATTTT. It yields the protein CSATRTSGVTDTQYF. The J gene is TRBJ2-3, the V gene TRBV20-1; TRBD2 matches at 12 bases. The CDR3 runs 15 residues. V lost 4 bases to trimming and J lost 3 bases; unmatched junction nucleotides: 5. The germline V gene has CDR1 DFQATT and CDR2 SNEGSKA (reference sequence).

The chain is built from TRBV12-3 or TRBV12-4 and TRBJ2-1; the D is unclear. The CDR3 sequence is 14 residues long. V was pared by 6 bases and J by 4 bases, with 13 bases between. The CDR3 here is CASRSLAGYNEQFF. Written as DNA, the CDR3 is TGTGCCAGCAGGTCCTTAGCTGGATACAATGAGCAGTTCTTC.

The chain combines TRBV10-1 with TRBJ2-5; no firm D call. The J call may not be correct, given that the DNA end is closer to TRBJ2-1. The CDR3 has 12 amino acids. Per germline, CDR1 WNHNN and CDR2 SYGVQD (reference sequence). The CDR3 DNA reads as TGCGCCGTAACGTGGGCTTCGCATGAGCAGTTCTTC. Protein product: CAVTWASHEQFF.

V is TRBV29-1 and J is TRBJ2-7; TRBD1 aligns across 10 bases. Germline CDR1 is SQVTM and CDR2 is ANQGSEA. CDR3 length: 14 residues. J was trimmed by 6 bases and V by 6 bases; bases with no gene match: 11. CDR3: CSVATGGTFGEQYF. As DNA, the CDR3 is TGCAGCGTCGCGACAGGGGGCACGTTCGGCGAGCAGTACTTC.